The entry that follows covers one T cell receptor (beta chain) sequence. There is no known antigen for this receptor. There are no base qualities to consult, and no much larger clone falls within one base. The data were taken from a study of shared clonotypes between healthy human individuals (dated by TCRdb to between 2020 and 2021). Background for the entire study: A couple of women and three men aged 18 to 49 years were included in the cohort. For each donor, CD4 naive and CD4 memory were each given three plates, CD8 naive was given two plates, and CD8 memory was given one plate. Blood TCR repertoires of roughly five healthy adults were deeply sequenced to estimate repertoire size and the extent of clonotype sharing between individuals. Different laboratories and diverse techniques were used to prepare libraries and sequence TCR repertoires, to increase sequencing depth and limit assay-specific biases. Leukapheresis yielded between about 0.85 and 10 billion PBMCs per donor.

Using the deep immunoSEQ assay, multiplex PCR amplified TCR CDR3 regions from genomic DNA. Genomic DNA extracted from each cell subset was distributed evenly over all wells of several immunoSEQ 96-well plates, and each plate served as one replicate. For sorted subsets, 200 to 250 ng of genomic DNA, equivalent to some 30,000 T cell genomes, went into each replicate PCR. The purified libraries were quantified using a Qubit 3.0 fluorometer, sized with a Bioanalyzer 2100, and then quantified again using the KAPA Library Quantification kit. Every immunoSEQ 96-well plate was sequenced on a dedicated single-read 150-cycle Illumina NextSeq 550 flow cell. In the original analysis: Because the immunoSEQ output included only junctional sequences and no quality scores, the filtering could not be the same as the filtering used for full-length reads. To assign V/J genes and CDR3, sequences were annotated against IMGT germline references using PyIR, a Python wrapper for IgBLAST v1.9. Reads were filtered out if the reads had weak V/J assignments (E-value above 1e-6), no CDR3, stop codons, out-of-frame junctions, or ambiguous translated residues. V3J clonotypes were defined as sequences sharing an identical inferred V gene, J gene, and CDR3 amino acid sequence. To compute the percentage overlap between repertoires, the number of shared unique clonotypes was divided by the size of the smaller repertoire. RTK rarefaction, the Chao1 estimator, and Recon v2.1 estimates of unobserved clonotypes were used to assess repertoire richness. For all TCRbeta clonotypes obtained by the gDNA method from a few donors, generation probabilities were computed with OLGA. Entries here come from immuneACCESS through TCRdb and include only in-frame sequences with V and J called. Some clones fail to appear in such tables; in the studies checked, an unresolved V gene covers under half of the shortfall, and the cause of the remainder is unknown. V and J calls and clone size are those listed in that table; D and trimming were worked out from the DNA. Across this sample there are 2 million or so clones, with about 95% seen only once. The ten largest clones take up 0.85% to 1.3% of the sample.

CD8 naive samples were obtained by positive selection for CCR7 among CD45RO-negative cells, yielding a CD45RA+CCR7+ population from which TemRA cells were excluded. Donors were healthy HIV-negative adults with no recently reported acute infections or vaccinations. Every donor was a Caucasian adult living in Nashville, Tennessee, USA. After blood collection by leukapheresis, PBMCs were isolated using Ficoll-Histopaque density gradient centrifugation and then cryopreserved in the vapor phase of liquid nitrogen. Analytical flow cytometry was used to check the purity and quantity of each magnetically sorted T cell population. Each sorted fraction had its genomic DNA isolated and then quantified by UV absorbance on a Nanodrop 2000c. Overall results and qualifications from the work: Higher generation probabilities were observed for clonotypes shared by all four sorted-subset donors than for non-shared clonotypes. The small number of donors limited the genetic and exposure-history diversity represented. Larger estimated clonotype richness was generally found for naive subsets than for memory subsets. Sharing across a handful of donors was observed for roughly 5.4% of naive CD4, 3% to 4% of naive CD8, 2% to 2.5% of memory CD4, and around 0.44% of memory CD8 clonotypes. Sampling was restricted to blood, and TCR repertoires in tissues likely differ from the TCR repertoires found in blood. Rarefaction of sorted-subset datasets indicated incomplete sequencing despite the large sequencing depth. Pairwise subsampling indicated that sequencing depth was expected to affect the degree of clonotype sharing among donors.

CDR3 length: 15 amino acids, cysteine to phenylalanine. The only DNA kept is the CDR3, 45 bases in frame from the first base. V has 2 bases trimmed and J has 7 bases trimmed; junction bases matching no gene number 6. The germline V gene (reference sequence) gives CDR1 as MNHEY and CDR2 as SMNVEV. The receptor comes from a man between 18 and 29 years old in good health. The specimen sequenced was naive CD8+ T cells sorted from blood. This sample's cell subset or site label indicates: CD45RA+CCR7+. The rearrangement joined TRBV27 to TRBJ2-2, with 8 bases matching TRBD2. The DNA sequence is as follows: TGTGCCAGCAGTTTAGAAGACGGGAGGGTCGGGGAGCTGTTTTTT. It translates as CASSLEDGRVGELFF.